This TCR beta chain was identified in a study of blood T cell repertoires in COVID-19. Study overall: The origin of the acute and convalescent COVID-19 samples was the United States, Italy and Spain. Nucleic acid was either cDNA or gDNA, and it came from T cells, B-cell-depleted T cells, or PBMCs.

Deletions cut 4 bases from V and 8 bases from J, with 14 bases between. Germline assignment: CDR1 LGHDT and CDR2 YNNKEL (reference sequence). The CDR3 is made up of 13 amino acids. The authors' processing: Amplification of reference gene primers was used by the study to estimate nucleated cell counts. Data came from immunoSEQ multiplex PCR; TCRdb stores just in-frame clones and leaves some out. That table furnishes V, J and clone size, whereas the DNA furnished D and trimming. The table has tens of thousands of clones, around 85% seen once. The chain uses TRBV3-1 (or the pseudogene TRBV3-2) and TRBJ1-2, with TRBD1 as a possible D gene (6 bases). Sequenced: peripheral blood. This sequence originates from a woman in her sixties or seventies with acute or convalescent COVID-19. The chain's CDR3 is CASSPARGGGYTF. CDR3 sequence (DNA): TGTGCCAGCAGCCCGGCCAGGGGTGGGGGCTACACCTTC.